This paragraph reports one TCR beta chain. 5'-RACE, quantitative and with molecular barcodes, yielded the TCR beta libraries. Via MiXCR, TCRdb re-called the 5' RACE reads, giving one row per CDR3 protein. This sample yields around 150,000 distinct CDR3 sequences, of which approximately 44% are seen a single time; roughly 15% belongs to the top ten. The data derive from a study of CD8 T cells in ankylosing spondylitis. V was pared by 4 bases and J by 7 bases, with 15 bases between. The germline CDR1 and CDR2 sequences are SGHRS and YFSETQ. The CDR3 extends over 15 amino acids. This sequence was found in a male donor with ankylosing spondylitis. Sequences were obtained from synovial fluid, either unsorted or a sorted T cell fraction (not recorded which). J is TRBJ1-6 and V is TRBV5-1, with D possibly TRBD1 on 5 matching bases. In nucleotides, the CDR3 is TGCGCCAGCAGCAGATCCGGGACTGGCAATTCACCCCTCCACTTT. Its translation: CASSRSGTGNSPLHF.